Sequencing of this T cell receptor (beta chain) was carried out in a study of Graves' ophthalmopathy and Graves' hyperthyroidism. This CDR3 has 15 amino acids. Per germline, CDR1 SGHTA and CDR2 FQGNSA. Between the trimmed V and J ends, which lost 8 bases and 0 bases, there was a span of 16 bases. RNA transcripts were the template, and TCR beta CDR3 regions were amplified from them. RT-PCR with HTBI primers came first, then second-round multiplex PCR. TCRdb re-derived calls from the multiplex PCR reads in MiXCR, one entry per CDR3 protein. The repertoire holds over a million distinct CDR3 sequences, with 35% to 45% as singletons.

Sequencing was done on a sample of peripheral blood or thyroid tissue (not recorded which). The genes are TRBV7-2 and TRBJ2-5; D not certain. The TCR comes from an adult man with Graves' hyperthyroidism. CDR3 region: CASGRSRRNQETQYF. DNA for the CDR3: TGTGCCAGCGGCCGAAGTCGACGGAACCAAGAGACCCAGTACTTC.